Listed here are 25 T cell receptor beta chains from one sample, sequenced in a study of T cell responses to AZD1222 COVID-19 vaccine. Clones were sequenced by immunoSEQ multiplex PCR, and TCRdb holds only the in-frame ones, with some missing. This sample carries around 100,000 clones, over 75% of them seen once, and the ten largest clones take 4% to 5%. The sample here was peripheral blood, taken on day 0 of MenACWY control vaccination. These receptors were taken from an adult in good health.

This clone was observed a single time. The CDR3 region has the DNA TGTGCCAGCAGCGTAAGCAGGGCCGGGGAGGCTTTCTTT. Protein: CASSVSRAGEAFF. The chain recombines TRBV9 with TRBJ1-1; D is perhaps TRBD1 (5 bases). Looked up from germline, CDR1 is SGDLS and CDR2 is YYNGEE. The V and J ends lost 1 base and 11 bases respectively, with 15 bases between them. CDR3 length equals 13 residues.

The chain carries TRBV18 and TRBJ2-7, with D perhaps assigned TRBD1 or TRBD2 (5 bases each). This CDR3 has 15 residues. V was pared by 6 bases and J by 0 bases, with 15 bases between. The germline gives CDR1 KGHSH, CDR2 LQKENI. The CDR3 DNA is TGTGCCAGCTCCCCAAGTGGGACGGCCTCCTACGAGCAGTACTTC. Its protein product is CASSPSGTASYEQYF.

This chain uses TRBV9 with TRBJ1-2; 8 nucleotides align to TRBD1. V gave up 3 bases and J gave up 10 bases; unmatched junction bases: 11. The CDR3 is 14 amino acids. CDR1 is SGDLS, CDR2 YYNGEE, per germline. CDR3 in DNA: TGTGCCAGCAGCGAACACCCCGGGACAGGATTCTACACCTTC. Residues: CASSEHPGTGFYTF.

The genes are TRBV28 and TRBJ2-5, with a possible D match to TRBD2 (7 bases). CDR1 MDHEN and CDR2 SYDVKM come from the germline V gene. Trimming cost V 6 bases and J 7 bases, with 12 bases left between them. CDR3 length: 12 residues. The CDR3 DNA sequence: TGTGCCAGCAGATCGGCGGGGGCGACCCAGTACTTC. Protein: CASRSAGATQYF.

This chain connects TRBV24-1 to TRBJ1-5; a possible D gene is TRBD1 (5 bases). Germline V lookup: CDR1 KGHDR, CDR2 SFDVKD. This CDR3 has 15 amino acids. Between the trimmed V and J ends, which lost 7 bases and 1 base, there was a span of 13 bases. The CDR3 region has the DNA TGTGCCACCAGAGCGGGGGTTACGAGCAATCAGCCCCAGCATTTT. Translation: CATRAGVTSNQPQHF.

This chain connects TRBV7-2 to TRBJ1-4, with TRBD1 matching over 7 bases. The ends lost 1 base at V and 4 bases at J; junction bases unmatched: 3. This CDR3 contains 15 residues. Germline CDR1 reads SGHTA; CDR2 reads FQGNSA. CDR3 region: CASSLGGQFNEKLFF. The CDR3 DNA sequence: TGTGCCAGCAGCTTAGGGGGACAGTTTAATGAAAAACTGTTTTTT.

The rearrangement uses TRBV12-3 or TRBV12-4 and TRBJ2-5; D is unclear. This CDR3 comprises 13 residues. Trimming removed 1 base at V and 9 bases at J, with 12 bases between. The CDR3 DNA is TGTGCCAGCAGTTTAGACAGACCTGGGGCCCAGTACTTC. Protein sequence: CASSLDRPGAQYF.

V and J are TRBV5-1 and TRBJ2-7; D not resolved. The CDR3 sequence is 14 residues long. The V end lost 4 bases, the J end lost 5 bases, and 16 bases lay between the germline ends. CDR1 SGHRS and CDR2 YFSETQ come from the germline V gene. The CDR3 sequence is CASSPALTQNEQYF. In DNA, the CDR3 is TGCGCCAGCAGCCCGGCCCTCACTCAGAACGAGCAGTACTTC.

The chain carries TRBV29-1 and TRBJ1-6, with 12 bases lining up with TRBD1. V lost 6 bases, J lost 9 bases, and 9 bases stayed unmatched. Germline loops: CDR1 SQVTM, CDR2 ANQGSEA. This CDR3 contains 15 residues. CDR3 amino acids: CSVASGTGGGSPLHF. The CDR3 nucleotides are TGCAGCGTCGCCTCCGGGACAGGGGGCGGTTCACCCCTCCACTTT. Drawing the rest from reference TRBV29-1 and TRBJ1-6, the complete variable domain is SAVISQKPSRDICQRGTSLTIQCQVDSQVTMMFWYRQQPGQSLTLIATANQGSEATYESGFVIDKFPISRPNLTFSTLTVSNMSPEDSSIYLCSVASGTGGGSPLHFGNGTRLTVT.

This clone occurred a few times. V and J are TRBV7-2 and TRBJ1-3; the D is unclear. Germline V gene sequence: CDR1 SGHTA, CDR2 FQGNSA. Trimming took off 1 base at V and 4 bases at J, with 5 bases between the two ends. This CDR3 contains 13 residues. This CDR3 reads CASSLGRGNTIYF. The CDR3, as DNA: TGTGCCAGCAGCTTAGGACGGGGAAACACCATATATTTT.

The V gene is TRBV11-2, the J gene TRBJ1-3; 7 nucleotides agree with TRBD1. The CDR3 covers 16 residues. The germline CDR1 and CDR2 sequences are SGHAT and FQNNGV. Trimming at V came to 7 bases and at J to 4 bases, leaving 13 bases not matched to a gene. CDR3 sequence reads: CASTSPTTGSGNTIYF. The CDR3 DNA sequence: TGTGCCAGCACCTCACCGACGACAGGGTCAGGAAACACCATATATTTT.

The genes are TRBV27 and TRBJ1-1; TRBD1 might be the D (6 bases). Per the germline V gene, CDR1 is MNHEY and CDR2 is SMNVEV (reference sequence). The CDR3 consists of 18 residues. V lost 0 bases and J lost 0, with 17 bases in between. The chain's CDR3 is CASSLSWGLYQMNTEAFF. The DNA of the CDR3 is TGTGCCAGCAGTTTATCCTGGGGGCTTTACCAAATGAACACTGAAGCTTTCTTT.

The V call is TRBV2, the J call TRBJ1-6, with D perhaps matching TRBD1 (5 bases). The CDR3 is 15 amino acids. Germline lookup yields CDR1 SNHLY and CDR2 FYNNEI. Trimming pared 6 bases from V and 6 bases from J, leaving 15 bases between. The CDR3 bases are TGTGCCAGCAGGCTACAGGTCCGGGGTAATTCACCCCTCCACTTT. Amino acid sequence: CASRLQVRGNSPLHF.

J is TRBJ1-5 and V is TRBV28, with D hard to call. Per the germline V gene, CDR1 is MDHEN and CDR2 is SYDVKM. The length of the CDR3 is 13 residues. V was clipped by 7 bases and J by 4 bases, with 11 bases between them. DNA for the CDR3: TGTGCCAGCATGGGTCAGCCAAATCAGCCCCAGCATTTT. Residues: CASMGQPNQPQHF.

This clone was recorded only once. This chain uses TRBV12-3 or TRBV12-4 with TRBJ2-5; no definite D call. V lost 3 bases to trimming and J lost 5 bases, with 7 bases between them. The CDR3 runs 12 residues. This CDR3 is CASSLLGETQYF. In DNA, the CDR3 is TGTGCCAGCAGTTTGCTAGGTGAGACCCAGTACTTC.

V is TRBV6-5 and J is TRBJ1-5; 7 nucleotides agree with TRBD1. V shed 2 bases and J 5 bases; nucleotides not matched to a gene: 6. This CDR3 contains 15 residues. Germline V gives CDR1 MNHEY, CDR2 SVGAGI. For the CDR3, the DNA is TGTGCCAGCAGTTACACAGGGGCAAGCGATCAGCCCCAGCATTTT. Its protein is CASSYTGASDQPQHF.

The chain has TRBV5-1 and TRBJ2-3, with a weak D call TRBD2 (5 bases). Germline V gene data show CDR1 as SGHRS and CDR2 as YFSETQ. Trimming cost V 5 bases and J 6 bases, with 16 bases left between them. The CDR3 is 14 amino acids. The CDR3 region has the DNA TGCGCCAGCAGTTACGCGGGCCCGGCGGATACGCAGTATTTT. Residues: CASSYAGPADTQYF.

This rearrangement joins TRBV27 to TRBJ1-6, with 9 bases matching TRBD1. V was clipped by 5 bases and J by 10 bases; unmatched bases: 6. The CDR3 runs 14 residues. The germline CDR1 and CDR2 sequences are MNHEY and SMNVEV (reference sequence). CDR3 amino acids: CASSPTGGQSPLHF. CDR3 coding DNA: TGTGCCAGCAGTCCAACAGGGGGCCAGTCACCCCTCCACTTT.

J is TRBJ1-2 and V is TRBV18; D ambiguous. The V and J ends lost 5 bases and 4 bases respectively, with 11 bases between them. CDR1 and CDR2 from the germline V gene are KGHSH and LQKENI. This CDR3 spans 13 amino acids. CDR3 DNA sequence: TGTGCCAGCTCATCCTCCAGCAGCTATGGCTACACCTTC. This encodes CASSSSSSYGYTF.

The genes are TRBV7-9 and TRBJ1-1, with D unclear. Germline CDR1 is SEHNR and CDR2 is FQNEAQ (reference sequence). Trimming cost V 1 base and J 0 bases, with 9 bases left between them. This CDR3 is built from 15 residues. The CDR3 sequence: CASSLEPAMNTEAFF. The CDR3 DNA follows: TGTGCCAGCAGCTTAGAACCGGCTATGAACACTGAAGCTTTCTTT.

The V gene is TRBV7-2, the J gene TRBJ1-5; D is ambiguous. V gave up 2 bases and J gave up 6 bases, with 8 bases separating them. The CDR3 runs to 13 residues. Germline values: CDR1 SGHTA, CDR2 FQGNSA. This CDR3 reads CASSLIGTQPQHF. The CDR3 DNA reads as TGTGCCAGCAGCTTAATCGGAACTCAGCCCCAGCATTTT.

The V gene is TRBV28, the J gene TRBJ2-1; TRBD2 aligns across 9 bases. Germline values: CDR1 MDHEN, CDR2 SYDVKM. This CDR3 spans 15 amino acids. V shed 5 bases and J 8 bases; nucleotides not matched to a gene: 10. The CDR3 bases are TGTGCCAGCAGTCAGATAGCGGGAGTGAACGATGAGCAGTTCTTC. Translated: CASSQIAGVNDEQFF.

The genes are TRBV5-4 and TRBJ2-1; TRBD2 aligns across 15 bases. CDR1 SGHNT and CDR2 YYREEE come from the germline V gene (reference sequence). The CDR3 contains 16 residues. Germline trimming cut 0 bases from V and 8 bases from J; bases unmatched to any gene: 3. As DNA, the CDR3 is TGTGCCAGCAGCTTGGGGACTAGCGGGGGGGGCTATGAGCAGTTCTTC. Amino acid sequence: CASSLGTSGGGYEQFF.

V is TRBV27 and J is TRBJ2-3; 10 nucleotides line up with TRBD2. CDR3 length: 14 residues. V trimming: 6 bases; J trimming: 5 bases; junction bases outside the gene matches: 5. CDR1 MNHEY and CDR2 SMNVEV come from the germline V gene (reference sequence). The CDR3 sequence: CASSLLAGGDTQYF. CDR3 DNA sequence: TGTGCCAGCAGCCTTTTAGCGGGAGGAGATACGCAGTATTTT.

The chain links TRBV10-3 to TRBJ1-1; 7 nucleotides agree with TRBD1. Per germline, CDR1 ENHRY and CDR2 SYGVKD. CDR3 length: 15 residues. V shed 4 bases and J 3 bases; nucleotides not matched to a gene: 8. CDR3 sequence: CAISARNRGDTEAFF. Here the CDR3 DNA reads TGTGCCATCAGTGCCCGGAACAGGGGAGACACTGAAGCTTTCTTT.